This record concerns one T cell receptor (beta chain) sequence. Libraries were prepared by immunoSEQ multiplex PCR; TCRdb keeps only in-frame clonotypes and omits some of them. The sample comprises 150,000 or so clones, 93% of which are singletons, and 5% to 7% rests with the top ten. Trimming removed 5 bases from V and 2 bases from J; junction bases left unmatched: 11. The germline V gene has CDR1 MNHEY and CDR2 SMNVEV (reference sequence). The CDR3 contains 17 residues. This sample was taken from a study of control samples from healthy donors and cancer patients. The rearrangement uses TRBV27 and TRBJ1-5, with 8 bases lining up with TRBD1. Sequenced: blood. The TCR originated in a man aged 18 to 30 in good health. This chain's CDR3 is CASSAKSGGVGNQPQHF. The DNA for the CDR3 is TGTGCCAGCAGTGCTAAGTCAGGGGGCGTGGGCAATCAGCCCCAGCATTTT.